The 7 T cell receptor beta chains below all came from one sample that was sequenced in a study of blood T cell repertoires in COVID-19. Using immunoSEQ multiplex PCR, the repertoire was profiled, and TCRdb retains in-frame clones only, with some absent. The table has 250,000 or so clones, roughly 88% seen once. Sequencing used PBMCs or T cells enriched from blood (not recorded which). The receptors derive from a woman aged 50 to 65 who had recovered from COVID-19.

The sample holds a few counts of this clone. The DNA of the CDR3 is TGCGCCAGCAGGCAGTTAGATTCCGGGACAGCCCTCTACGAGCAGTACTTC. Its protein product is CASRQLDSGTALYEQYF. The chain has TRBV4-1 and TRBJ2-7; 7 nucleotides agree with TRBD1. The germline CDR1 and CDR2 sequences are MGHRA and YSYEKL. The CDR3 spans 17 residues. J was trimmed by 3 bases and V by 6 bases; bases with no gene match: 17.

The chain joins TRBV3-1 (or the pseudogene TRBV3-2) to TRBJ1-2, with D perhaps matching TRBD1 (5 bases). This CDR3 has 13 residues. Germline V lookup: CDR1 LGHDT, CDR2 YNNKEL (reference sequence). V was clipped by 4 bases and J by 4 bases, with 10 bases between them. DNA for the CDR3: TGTGCCAGCAGCCCTCTCGGGGGCTATGGCTACACCTTC. This codes for CASSPLGGYGYTF.

This clone occurred once. The CDR3 is CASRDRGQVYGYTF. The CDR3 DNA follows: TGTGCCAGCAGGGACAGGGGGCAGGTCTATGGCTACACCTTC. This chain links TRBV28 with TRBJ1-2; 11 nucleotides agree with TRBD1. CDR1 is MDHEN, CDR2 SYDVKM, per germline. Trimming removed 6 bases from V and 4 bases from J; junction bases left unmatched: 4. CDR3 length: 14 residues.

This rearrangement joins TRBV14 to TRBJ2-5; the D is unclear. This CDR3 spans 14 amino acids. V lost 4 bases, J lost 5 bases, and 14 bases lay in between. In germline, CDR1 is SGHDN, CDR2 FVKESK. The CDR3 sequence: CASSLLAAGETQYF. The CDR3 nucleotides are TGTGCCAGCAGCCTTCTGGCCGCCGGGGAGACCCAGTACTTC.

The chain joins TRBV19 to TRBJ1-4; D gene ambiguous. The V gene's germline CDR1 is LNHDA and CDR2 SQIVND (reference sequence). This CDR3 is 13 amino acids long. Trimming left V 3 bases short and J 11 bases short, with 13 bases between. This CDR3 reads CASSIGIDVKLFF. DNA of the CDR3: TGTGCCAGTAGTATCGGGATCGACGTGAAACTGTTTTTT.

This clone appeared many times. In DNA form, the CDR3 reads TGTGCCAGCAGCCAAGGCTTCGGTAGCAATCAGCCCCAGCATTTT. Protein: CASSQGFGSNQPQHF. The V gene is TRBV3-1 (or the pseudogene TRBV3-2), the J gene TRBJ1-5; no clear D gene. V was trimmed by 1 base and J by 0 bases, leaving 7 bases between them. CDR1 is LGHDT and CDR2 is YNNKEL in the germline V gene (reference sequence). This CDR3 is 15 amino acids long.

The rearrangement links TRBV2 to TRBJ1-2; D not resolved. The germline CDR1 and CDR2 sequences are SNHLY and FYNNEI. Trimming removed 3 bases from V and 6 bases from J, with 23 bases in between. This CDR3 is built from 17 residues. The CDR3 DNA sequence: TGTGCCAGCAGTGAGACGAAGCCATCGAGCCGGAGGCATGGCTACACCTTC. This translates into CASSETKPSSRRHGYTF.